Listed below are T cell receptor beta chains from one sample, sequenced in a study of blood T cell repertoires in COVID-19. Measured with immunoSEQ multiplex PCR; TCRdb has only the in-frame clones, and not every one. The sample shows over 120,000 clones, roughly 79% of them seen only once. Sequences were obtained from peripheral blood. The source is a woman aged 60-75 years with acute or convalescent COVID-19. CDR3s include the opening cysteine and the closing phenylalanine or tryptophan. Each record gives: CDR3 length, J gene, clone size, D gene, V gene, CDR3 DNA, CDR3 protein. D genes are given only for firm matches. Rows may omit the clone size; those that give it use once, few, many or a size class.

20 TRBJ2-4 - - TRBV14 TGTGCCAGCAGCCAAGAAGGGAGGCGGTTGGGCGACAGTGGGGCAAACATTCAGTACTTC CASSQEGRRLGDSGANIQYF
15 TRBJ2-7 - - TRBV5-1 TGCGCCAGCAGCTTGGCCCCAGGGGCGTTCTACGAGCAGTACTTC CASSLAPGAFYEQYF
15 TRBJ1-2 - - TRBV7-9 TGTGCCAGCAGCGCTGACAGGCTTCAGCCCTATGGCTACACCTTC CASSADRLQPYGYTF
16 TRBJ2-3 - TRBD2 TRBV24-1 TGTGCCACCAGTGATTTCGGGAGGGAGGGGACAGATACGCAGTATTTT CATSDFGREGTDTQYF
11 TRBJ2-7 - - TRBV28 TGTGCCAGCAGTTTGCTATTCCAGCAGTACTTC CASSLLFQQYF
15 TRBJ2-2 - - TRBV12-5 TGTGCTAGTGGTTTGGGGACAGCCCCCACCGGGGAGCTGTTTTTT CASGLGTAPTGELFF
16 TRBJ1-3 - - TRBV2 TGTGCCAGCAGTGAAGCCAGGTCCCACTCTGGAAACACCATATATTTT CASSEARSHSGNTIYF
14 TRBJ1-6 - TRBD1 TRBV6-4 TGTGCCAGCAGCCCGGGACAGCCAAATTCACCCCTCCACTTT CASSPGQPNSPLHF
12 TRBJ2-7 - - TRBV28 TGTGCCAGCAGGGAGCCGGGGTACGAGCAGTACTTC CASREPGYEQYF
15 TRBJ1-2 few - TRBV19 TGTGCCAGTAGTACTACACGCGACAGTCGCGTTGGCTACACCTTC CASSTTRDSRVGYTF
15 TRBJ2-1 - TRBD2 TRBV19 TGTGCCAGTAGTATTATGGGGCTAGCGGGAGGGGGGCAGTTCTTC CASSIMGLAGGGQFF
19 TRBJ2-1 - TRBD2 TRBV7-8 TGTGCCAGCAGCTTAGAGCTAGCGGGAGAGATTGCCTCCTTTAATGAGCAGTTCTTC CASSLELAGEIASFNEQFF
14 TRBJ1-5 - - TRBV3-1/TRBV3-2 TGTGCCAGCAGCCAAGATCAGGGTCTTCAGCCCCAGCATTTT CASSQDQGLQPQHF
18 TRBJ2-7 - TRBD2 TRBV9 TGTGCCAGCAGCGTGGGACTAGCGGGAGTAGGCCCAATCTACGAGCAGTACTTC CASSVGLAGVGPIYEQYF
16 TRBJ2-1 - - TRBV19 TGTGCCAGTAGTGGGGACGCGGGACGGCTTCGTGGTGAGCAGTTCTTC CASSGDAGRLRGEQFF
14 TRBJ1-5 - - TRBV3-1/TRBV3-2 TGTGCCAGCAGCCAAGCGGGGATTAATCAGCCCCAGCATTTT CASSQAGINQPQHF
13 TRBJ2-7 once - TRBV2 TGTGCCAGCAGTGGGAGACTAGTGAACGAGCAGTACTTC CASSGRLVNEQYF
15 TRBJ1-2 - - TRBV6-1 TGTGCCAGCAGTGAGCGTAAGGGAGCTAACTATGGCTACACCTTC CASSERKGANYGYTF
14 TRBJ2-7 - TRBD1 TRBV30 TGTGCCTGGAACCGGGACAGTTGGTCCTACGAGCAGTACTTC CAWNRDSWSYEQYF
13 TRBJ2-7 - TRBD2 TRBV28 TGTGCCAGCAGTCCTAGCGGGGGTACAGAGCAGTACTTC CASSPSGGTEQYF
16 TRBJ2-1 once - TRBV5-8 TGTGCCAGCAGCTTTCGGGCGGAGGGGTTTAGGGTCGAGCAGTTCTTC CASSFRAEGFRVEQFF
15 TRBJ2-3 - - TRBV10-3 TGTGCCATCAGTGTTACAGGTAGTGAGACGGATACGCAGTATTTT CAISVTGSETDTQYF
17 TRBJ2-5 - TRBD2 TRBV5-6 TGTGCCAGCAGCCATCCTATCGGGGCGGGAGGGATGGAGACCCAGTACTTC CASSHPIGAGGMETQYF
16 TRBJ1-1 - - TRBV4-1 TGCGCCAGCAGCCAAGACCCGACAGCTCCGAACACTGAAGCTTTCTTT CASSQDPTAPNTEAFF
16 TRBJ2-3 - TRBD2 TRBV24-1 TGTGCCACCAGTGTCGGGACTAGCGGGAGGTCGGATACGCAGTATTTT CATSVGTSGRSDTQYF
19 TRBJ2-2 - TRBD1 TRBV10-2 TGCGCCAGCAGGGGGACAGGGTATGGGGGAGAGAGAAACACCGGGGAGCTGTTTTTT CASRGTGYGGERNTGELFF
13 TRBJ2-5 - TRBD1 TRBV5-1 TGCGCCAGCAGCCCCGGGACAGGAGAGACCCAGTACTTC CASSPGTGETQYF
14 TRBJ1-5 - - TRBV28 TGTGCCAGCAGTCCCCTATGGAGCAATCAGCCCCAGCATTTT CASSPLWSNQPQHF
14 TRBJ1-2 - - TRBV10-3 TGTGCCATCCTTGAGGGAGAAGCTAACTATGGCTACACCTTC CAILEGEANYGYTF
17 TRBJ1-2 - - TRBV19 TGTGCCAGTAGTATAGATCTGAGTTGGGCCGTCCGCCGAGGCTACACCTTC CASSIDLSWAVRRGYTF
17 TRBJ1-4 once TRBD1 TRBV6-4 TGTGCCAGACCCGGGACAGGGGATAAAGGAACTAATGAAAAACTGTTTTTT CARPGTGDKGTNEKLFF
14 TRBJ2-3 - - TRBV5-1 TGCGCCAGCAGAACTGCTGACTGGCGGGATACGCAGTATTTT CASRTADWRDTQYF
14 TRBJ2-1 few - TRBV2 TGTGCCAGTCTCGGGACTCCCAGGTACAATGAGCAGTTCTTC CASLGTPRYNEQFF
16 TRBJ2-7 - TRBD2 TRBV7-2 TGTGCCAGCAGCCCCCAAGTCCTAGCGGGACCTTACGAGCAGTACTTC CASSPQVLAGPYEQYF
13 TRBJ1-1 - - TRBV10-1 TGCGCCAGCAATCGGGGGGCGAACACTGAAGCTTTCTTT CASNRGANTEAFF